The clone carrying this T cell receptor beta chain was recorded only once. V was cut by 5 bases and J by 8 bases, with 18 bases left in between. This CDR3 is built from 14 residues. Per germline, CDR1 ENHRY and CDR2 SYGVKD. The data were taken from a study of immune evolution from preneoplasia to lung adenocarcinoma. Assay used: immunoSEQ multiplex PCR; TCRdb lists only in-frame clones, some missing. This repertoire shows 9,000 to 13,000 clones, 75% to 90% found once; its top ten account for less than 4%. Patient tissue came from resections in Japan or China, 2014–2017. The chain has TRBV10-3 and TRBJ1-2, with D unclear. The receptor was derived from a person aged 70 to 79 with invasive lung adenocarcinoma. The specimen sequenced was FFPE invasive lung adenocarcinoma tissue. As DNA, the CDR3 is TGTGCCATCAGTATACAAGACCCCCTCGAGGGCTACACCTTC. This translates into CAISIQDPLEGYTF.